This T cell receptor (beta chain) was observed in a study of T cells in Graves' hyperthyroidism and ophthalmopathy. Background on the study: Once the initial diagnosis was made, peripheral blood was obtained before any treatment.

As regards this clonotype: No antigen is known for it.

Amplified TCR beta CDR3 regions derived from RNA transcripts. HTBI primers drove first-round RT-PCR of the TCR CDR3. TCRdb recomputed calls from the multiplex PCR reads with MiXCR, one row per CDR3 protein. The table has some 530,000 distinct CDR3 sequences, 20% to 25% seen once. The study's findings and limits: Most clonotypes expanded in thyroid above 0.001 were likewise present in blood.

The CDR3 spans 14 residues. Per germline, CDR1 SQVTM and CDR2 ANQGSEA. Trimming took 4 bases from V and 3 from J; bases not matched to a gene: 7. The sample comprised blood. This rearrangement joins TRBV29-1 to TRBJ2-3, with 7 positions matching TRBD2. The sequence was collected from a woman between 65 and 79 years old with Graves' ophthalmopathy. The CDR3 coding sequence is TGCAGCGTTGTCCCGGGAGGTCTTACAGATACGCAGTATTTT. The encoded protein is CSVVPGGLTDTQYF.